Here is one T cell receptor (beta chain) with its context. Authors' analysis steps: Estimation of nucleated cell counts relied on the amplification of reference gene primers. Assay: immunoSEQ multiplex PCR; the TCRdb copy retains only in-frame clones and omits some. V, J and clone size derive from that table, while D and trimming were established from the DNA sequence. The sample consists of 87,000 or so clones, approximately 85% of them appearing once. The CDR3 length is 13 residues. Germline CDR1 reads SNHLY; CDR2 reads FYNNEI. The germline V and J ends were trimmed by 6 bases and 4 bases, with 12 bases remaining between them. The data are from a study of blood T cell repertoires in COVID-19. Study-level background: Nucleic acid was either cDNA or gDNA, and it came from T cells, B-cell-depleted T cells, or PBMCs.

Sample: peripheral blood. The rearrangement joins TRBV2 to TRBJ1-2; D is possibly TRBD1 (5 bases). This sequence was found in a woman older than 75 with COVID-19, enrolled during active disease. CDR3 in DNA: TGTGCCAGCAGCCTATTCGACAGCTATGGCTACACCTTC. Translation gives CASSLFDSYGYTF.